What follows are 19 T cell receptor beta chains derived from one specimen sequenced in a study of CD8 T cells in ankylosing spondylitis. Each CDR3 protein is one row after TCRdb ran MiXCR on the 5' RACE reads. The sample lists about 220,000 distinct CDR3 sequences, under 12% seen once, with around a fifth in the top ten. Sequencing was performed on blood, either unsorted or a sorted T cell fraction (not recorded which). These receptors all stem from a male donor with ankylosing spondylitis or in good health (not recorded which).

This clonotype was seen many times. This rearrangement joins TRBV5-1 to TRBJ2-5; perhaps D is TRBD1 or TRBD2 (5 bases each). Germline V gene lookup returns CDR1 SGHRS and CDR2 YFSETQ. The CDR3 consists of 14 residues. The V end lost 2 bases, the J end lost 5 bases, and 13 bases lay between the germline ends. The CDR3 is CASSFGTGGETQYF. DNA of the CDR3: TGCGCCAGCAGCTTCGGGACCGGCGGGGAGACCCAGTACTTC. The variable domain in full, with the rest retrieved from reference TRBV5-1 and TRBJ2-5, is KAGVTQTPRYLIKTRGQQVTLSCSPISGHRSVSWYQQTPGQGLQFLFEYFSETQRNKGNFPGRFSGRQFSNSRSEMNVSTLELGDSALYLCASSFGTGGETQYFGPGTRLLVL.

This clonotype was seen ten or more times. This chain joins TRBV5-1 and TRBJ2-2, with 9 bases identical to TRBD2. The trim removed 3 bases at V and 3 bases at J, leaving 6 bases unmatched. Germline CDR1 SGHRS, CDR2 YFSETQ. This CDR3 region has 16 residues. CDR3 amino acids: CASSYMTSGDTGELFF. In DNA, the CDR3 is TGCGCCAGCAGCTATATGACTAGCGGAGACACCGGGGAGCTGTTTTTT. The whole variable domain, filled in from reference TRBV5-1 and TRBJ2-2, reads KAGVTQTPRYLIKTRGQQVTLSCSPISGHRSVSWYQQTPGQGLQFLFEYFSETQRNKGNFPGRFSGRQFSNSRSEMNVSTLELGDSALYLCASSYMTSGDTGELFFGEGSRLTVL.

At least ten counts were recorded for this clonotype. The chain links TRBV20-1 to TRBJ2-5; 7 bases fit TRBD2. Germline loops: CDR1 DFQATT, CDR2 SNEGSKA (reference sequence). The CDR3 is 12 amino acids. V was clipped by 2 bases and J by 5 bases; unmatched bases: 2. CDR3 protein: CSARSLAETQYF. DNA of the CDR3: TGCAGTGCTAGATCACTAGCGGAGACCCAGTACTTC.

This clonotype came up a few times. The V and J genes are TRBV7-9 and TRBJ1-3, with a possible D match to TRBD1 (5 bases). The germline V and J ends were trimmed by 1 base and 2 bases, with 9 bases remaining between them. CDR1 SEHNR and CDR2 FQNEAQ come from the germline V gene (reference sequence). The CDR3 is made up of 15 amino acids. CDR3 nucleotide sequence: TGTGCCAGCAGCTTAGAGACGGGGGCTGGAAACACCATATATTTT. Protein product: CASSLETGAGNTIYF.

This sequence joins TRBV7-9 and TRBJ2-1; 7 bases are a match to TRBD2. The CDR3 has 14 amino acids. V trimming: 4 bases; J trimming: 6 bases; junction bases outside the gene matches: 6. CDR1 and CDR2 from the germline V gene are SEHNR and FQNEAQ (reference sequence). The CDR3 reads CASSWGGFGNEQFF. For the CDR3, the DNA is TGTGCCAGCAGCTGGGGGGGGTTCGGCAATGAGCAGTTCTTC.

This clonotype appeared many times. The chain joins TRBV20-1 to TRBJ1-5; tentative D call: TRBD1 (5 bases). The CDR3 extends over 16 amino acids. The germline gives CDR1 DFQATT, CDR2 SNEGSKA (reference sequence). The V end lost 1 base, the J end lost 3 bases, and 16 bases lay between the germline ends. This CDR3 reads CSARGDGRVDNQPQHF. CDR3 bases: TGCAGTGCTAGAGGTGATGGCAGGGTTGACAATCAGCCCCAGCATTTT.

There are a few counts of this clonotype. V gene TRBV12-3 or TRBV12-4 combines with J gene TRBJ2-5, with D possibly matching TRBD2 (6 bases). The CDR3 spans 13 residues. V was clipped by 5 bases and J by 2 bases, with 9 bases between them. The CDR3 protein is CASSGGLQETQYF. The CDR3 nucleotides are TGTGCCAGCAGTGGGGGACTTCAAGAGACCCAGTACTTC.

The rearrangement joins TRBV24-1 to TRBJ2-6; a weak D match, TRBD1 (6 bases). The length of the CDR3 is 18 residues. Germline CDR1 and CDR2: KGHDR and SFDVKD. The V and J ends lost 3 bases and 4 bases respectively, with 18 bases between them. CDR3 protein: CATSDDRDTTPGANVLTF. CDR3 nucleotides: TGTGCCACCAGTGATGACCGGGACACTACCCCCGGGGCCAACGTCCTGACTTTC.

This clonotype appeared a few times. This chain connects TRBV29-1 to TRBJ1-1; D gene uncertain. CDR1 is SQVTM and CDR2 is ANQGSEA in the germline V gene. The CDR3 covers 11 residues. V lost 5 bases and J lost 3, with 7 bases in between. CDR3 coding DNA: TGCAGCGTTAGGGCAGACACTGAAGCTTTCTTT. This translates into CSVRADTEAFF.

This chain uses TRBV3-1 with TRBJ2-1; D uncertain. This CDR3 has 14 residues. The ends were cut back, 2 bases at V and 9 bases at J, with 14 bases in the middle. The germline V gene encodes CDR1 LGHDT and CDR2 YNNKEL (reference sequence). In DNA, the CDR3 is TGTGCCAGCAGCCAATTCCTGATAACGGGTGAGCAGTTCTTC. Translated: CASSQFLITGEQFF.

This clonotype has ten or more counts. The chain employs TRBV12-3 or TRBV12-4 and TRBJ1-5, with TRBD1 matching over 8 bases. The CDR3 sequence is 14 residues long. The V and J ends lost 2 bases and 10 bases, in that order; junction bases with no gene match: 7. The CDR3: CASSLSGTGRPQHF. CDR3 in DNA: TGTGCCAGCAGTTTATCAGGGACAGGACGACCCCAGCATTTT.

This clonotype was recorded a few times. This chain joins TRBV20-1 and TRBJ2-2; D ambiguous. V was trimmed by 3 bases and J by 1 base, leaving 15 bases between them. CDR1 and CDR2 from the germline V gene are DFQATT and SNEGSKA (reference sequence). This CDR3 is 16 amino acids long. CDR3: CSASSIGQLNTGELFF. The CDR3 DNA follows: TGCAGTGCTAGCTCTATCGGGCAGCTGAACACCGGGGAGCTGTTTTTT.

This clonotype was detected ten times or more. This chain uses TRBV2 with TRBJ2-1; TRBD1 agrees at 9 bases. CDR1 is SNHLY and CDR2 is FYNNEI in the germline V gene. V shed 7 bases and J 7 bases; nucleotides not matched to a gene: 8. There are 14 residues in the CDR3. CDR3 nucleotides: TGTGCCAGCACCCCGGACAGGGGTAGAAATGAGCAGTTCTTC. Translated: CASTPDRGRNEQFF.

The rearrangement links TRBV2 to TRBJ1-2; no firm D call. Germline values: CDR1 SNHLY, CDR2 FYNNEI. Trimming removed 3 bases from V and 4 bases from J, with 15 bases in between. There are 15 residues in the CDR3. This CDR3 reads CASSEKIWVSYGYTF. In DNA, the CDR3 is TGTGCCAGCAGTGAGAAAATCTGGGTGTCCTATGGCTACACCTTC.

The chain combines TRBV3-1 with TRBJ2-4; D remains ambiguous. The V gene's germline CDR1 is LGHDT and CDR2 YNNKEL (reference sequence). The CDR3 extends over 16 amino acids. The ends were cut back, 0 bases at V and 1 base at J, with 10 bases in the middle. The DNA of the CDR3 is TGTGCCAGCAGCCAAGATTTTGTGAAGGCCAAAAACATTCAGTACTTC. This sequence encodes CASSQDFVKAKNIQYF.

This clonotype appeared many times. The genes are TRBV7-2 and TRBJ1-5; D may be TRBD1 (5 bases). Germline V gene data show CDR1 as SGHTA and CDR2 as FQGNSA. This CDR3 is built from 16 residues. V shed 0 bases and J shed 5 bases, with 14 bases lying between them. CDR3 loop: CASSLAAGRDDQPQHF. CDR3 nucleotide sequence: TGTGCCAGCAGCTTAGCTGCAGGGAGGGATGATCAGCCCCAGCATTTT.

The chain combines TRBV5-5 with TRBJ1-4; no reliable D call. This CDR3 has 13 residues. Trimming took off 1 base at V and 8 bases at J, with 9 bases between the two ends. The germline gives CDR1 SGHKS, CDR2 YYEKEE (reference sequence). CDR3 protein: CASSLWAEEKLFF. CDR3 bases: TGTGCCAGCAGCTTGTGGGCCGAAGAAAAACTGTTTTTT.

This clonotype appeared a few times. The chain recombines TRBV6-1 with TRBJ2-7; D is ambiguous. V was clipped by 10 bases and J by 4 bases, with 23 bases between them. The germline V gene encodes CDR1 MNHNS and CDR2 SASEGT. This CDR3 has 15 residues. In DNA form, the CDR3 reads TGTGCCACCACCTATCCTGTGGGGTTTAAGTACGAGCAGTACTTC. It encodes CATTYPVGFKYEQYF.

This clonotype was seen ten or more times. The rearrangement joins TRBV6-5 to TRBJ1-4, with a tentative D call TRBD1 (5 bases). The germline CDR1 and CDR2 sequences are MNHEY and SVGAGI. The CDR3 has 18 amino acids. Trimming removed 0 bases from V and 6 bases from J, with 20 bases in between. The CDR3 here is CASSYSRPGDHRDEKLFF. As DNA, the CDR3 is TGTGCCAGCAGTTACTCGCGGCCGGGGGACCATCGGGATGAAAAACTGTTTTTT.